The 6 T cell receptor beta chains in this list originate from one sample, sequenced in a study of blood T cells in healthy people across ages. The authors ran a second PCR of 7 to 11 cycles using a sample-barcoded 5' primer and a J-beta primer mix. In TCRdb, the 5' RACE reads were re-called with MiXCR into one record per CDR3 protein. This sample carries around 1.5 million distinct CDR3 sequences, 42% of them seen once, and the ten largest clones take 7.9%. Sequencing input: blood. The receptor source for this set is a woman between 18 and 30 years old in good health.

DNA of the CDR3: TGCGCCAGCAGCTTGGAGTTTTCCGCAGGGAGGGGAACTGAAGCTTTCTTT. Translation: CASSLEFSAGRGTEAFF. The rearrangement joins TRBV5-1 to TRBJ1-1, with TRBD1 as a possible D gene (5 bases). With 0 bases removed from V and 5 bases from J, the gap between germline ends came to 20 bases. Looked up from germline, CDR1 is SGHRS and CDR2 is YFSETQ. The CDR3 runs to 17 residues.

V and J are TRBV11-2 and TRBJ2-1; TRBD2 matches 7 bases. The J segment lost 9 bases and the V segment lost 3 bases, leaving 8 bases of the junction unmatched. CDR3 length: 14 amino acids. Germline CDR1 is SGHAT and CDR2 is FQNNGV. The DNA for the CDR3 is TGTGCCAGCAGCTTCCAGCGGGATGTGGGTGAGCAGTTCTTC. Translating it yields CASSFQRDVGEQFF.

As DNA, the CDR3 is TGTGCCAGTAGTATGATAACGGACAGGGTCAATGAGCAGTTCTTC. Translating it yields CASSMITDRVNEQFF. The chain has TRBV19 and TRBJ2-1, with 8 bases aligning to TRBD1. This CDR3 comprises 15 residues. V shed 3 bases, J shed 6 bases, and the junction held 7 bases outside the gene matches. The germline CDR1 and CDR2 sequences are LNHDA and SQIVND (reference sequence).

In its sample, this clonotype was seen a few times. The chain joins TRBV2 to TRBJ1-1, with 7 bases identical to TRBD1. V shed 8 bases, J shed 1 base, and the junction held 4 bases outside the gene matches. Looked up from germline, CDR1 is SNHLY and CDR2 is FYNNEI. This CDR3 region has 13 residues. The CDR3 nucleotides read TGTGCCAGCGGGGGACAGTGGAACACTGAAGCTTTCTTT. This encodes CASGGQWNTEAFF. The full variable domain, in which reference TRBV2 and TRBJ1-1 provide the parts outside the CDR3, is EPEVTQTPSHQVTQMGQEVILRCVPISNHLYFYWYRQILGQKVEFLVSFYNNEISEKSEIFDDQFSVERPDGSNFTLKIRSTKLEDSAMYFCASGGQWNTEAFFGQGTRLTVV.

The chain links TRBV27 to TRBJ2-7; D remains unclear. The CDR3 contains 11 residues. CDR1 and CDR2 from the germline V gene are MNHEY and SMNVEV (reference sequence). The germline V and J ends were trimmed by 2 bases and 12 bases, with 11 bases remaining between them. Here the CDR3 reads CASSLRDVRYF. In DNA, the CDR3 is TGTGCCAGCAGTTTACGCGACGTCAGGTACTTC.

In its sample, this clonotype was seen a few times. V gene TRBV6-6 combines with J gene TRBJ2-3, with 9 bases lining up with TRBD1. The trim removed 5 bases at V and 2 bases at J, leaving 5 bases unmatched. The CDR3 sequence is 15 residues long. Germline V gene data show CDR1 as MNHNY and CDR2 as SVGAGI (reference sequence). The CDR3 nucleotides are TGTGCCAGCAGTCACAGGGGGCCGAACACAGATACGCAGTATTTT. This sequence encodes CASSHRGPNTDTQYF.